The 27 T cell receptor beta chains listed next were all sequenced from one sample in a study of CD8 T cells in Susac syndrome (dated by TCRdb to the late 2010s). Library preparation used the immunoSEQ multiplex PCR assay. RNA was extracted with the RNeasy kit and about 0.5 to 1 ug was reverse transcribed using random hexamers. TCRdb's own reprocessing of the public reads used fastp at Q25 and MiXCR and kept productive beta chains. Every distinct CDR3 protein forms one entry, paired with its most common genes and DNA. Across this sample there are some 190,000 distinct CDR3 sequences, with just under 95% seen only once. The ten biggest clones cover less than 0.12% of the sample. What was sequenced was CD4+ T cells from PBMCs. These receptors were obtained from a human donor in good health.

The chain joins TRBV3-1 to TRBJ1-2; D unresolved. Per germline, CDR1 LGHDT and CDR2 YNNKEL (reference sequence). There are 13 residues in the CDR3. V lost 0 bases and J 10 bases, leaving 12 bases between the germline ends. This CDR3 reads CASSQDITENYTF. CDR3 sequence (DNA): TGTGCCAGCAGCCAAGATATCACAGAGAACTACACCTTC. The variable domain in full, with the rest retrieved from reference TRBV3-1 and TRBJ1-2, is DTAVSQTPKYLVTQMGNDKSIKCEQNLGHDTMYWYKQDSKKFLKIMFSYNNKELIINETVPNRFSPKSPDKAHLNLHINSLELGDSAVYFCASSQDITENYTFGSGTRLTVV.

The rearrangement uses TRBV3-1 and TRBJ2-1; no reliable D call. Germline V CDR1 and CDR2: LGHDT, YNNKEL (reference sequence). The CDR3 sequence is 15 residues long. The ends were cut back, 0 bases at V and 5 bases at J, with 11 bases in the middle. For the CDR3, the DNA is TGTGCCAGCAGCCAAGATGTAGGGCAGCACAATGAGCAGTTCTTC. The encoded protein is CASSQDVGQHNEQFF.

The rearrangement joins TRBV3-1 to TRBJ1-5; D is undetermined. The CDR3 consists of 14 residues. The V end lost 1 base, the J end lost 3 bases, and 7 bases lay between the germline ends. In germline, CDR1 is LGHDT, CDR2 YNNKEL (reference sequence). The CDR3 sequence: CASSQGRINQPQHF. CDR3 DNA sequence: TGTGCCAGCAGCCAAGGACGGATCAATCAGCCCCAGCATTTT.

This chain links TRBV7-2 with TRBJ2-1, with a weak D call TRBD2 (7 bases). The CDR3 extends over 14 amino acids. Germline V gene data show CDR1 as SGHTA and CDR2 as FQGNSA. V dropped 5 bases and J dropped 5 bases, with 13 bases sitting between them. For the CDR3, the DNA is TGTGCCAGCAGCCTACAGGGAGGGAACAATGAGCAGTTCTTC. As protein: CASSLQGGNNEQFF.

The CDR3 region is CASSTSGSYEQYF. The CDR3 nucleotides read TGTGCCAGCTCAACTAGCGGGTCTTACGAGCAGTACTTC. J is TRBJ2-7 and V is TRBV7-9; 9 bases are a match to TRBD2. CDR1 and CDR2 from the germline V gene are SEHNR and FQNEAQ (reference sequence). The junction had 6 bases not matched to a gene; V was cut back by 8 bases and J by 4 bases. The CDR3 totals 13 residues.

The gene calls are TRBV27 and TRBJ2-5; no definite D call. The CDR3 contains 14 residues. The V gene lost 4 bases and the J gene lost 2 bases, with 11 bases spanning the gap. In germline, CDR1 is MNHEY, CDR2 SMNVEV (reference sequence). CDR3 protein: CASSSSRAQETQYF. The CDR3 DNA is TGTGCCAGCAGTTCTTCCCGTGCACAAGAGACCCAGTACTTC.

The V call is TRBV20-1, the J call TRBJ1-5, with D possibly TRBD1 on 5 matching bases. CDR3 length equals 14 residues. Germline V gene sequence: CDR1 DFQATT, CDR2 SNEGSKA (reference sequence). V lost 2 bases, J lost 2 bases, and 10 bases lay in between. The CDR3 region is CSARKGTRNQPQHF. CDR3 nucleotides: TGCAGTGCTAGAAAGGGGACGCGCAATCAGCCCCAGCATTTT.

This chain links TRBV4-3 with TRBJ2-3, with 9 bases that match TRBD2. The germline CDR1 and CDR2 sequences are LGHNA and YSLEER. Germline trimming cut 2 bases from V and 3 bases from J; bases unmatched to any gene: 3. The CDR3 length is 15 residues. For the CDR3, the DNA is TGCGCCAGCAGCCAAAGACTAGCGGTAACAGATACGCAGTATTTT. It yields the protein CASSQRLAVTDTQYF.

In its sample, this clonotype was seen once. As DNA, the CDR3 is TGTGCCAGCAGTGTCGAGGGGGCTAGGGGGGCCAACGTCCTGACTTTC. The encoded protein is CASSVEGARGANVLTF. This chain connects TRBV2 to TRBJ2-6, with 7 bases aligning to TRBD1. The CDR3 runs 16 residues. Trimming removed 4 bases from V and 4 bases from J; junction bases left unmatched: 7. Germline CDR1 is SNHLY and CDR2 is FYNNEI.

The chain uses TRBV29-1 and TRBJ2-3; TRBD1 matches 7 bases. Germline-derived CDR1 and CDR2 are SQVTM and ANQGSEA. Trimming removed 3 bases from V and 7 bases from J; junction bases left unmatched: 10. The CDR3 totals 14 residues. Here the CDR3 reads CSVDEPKGANTQYF. The CDR3 DNA sequence: TGCAGCGTTGACGAACCGAAGGGGGCGAATACGCAGTATTTT.

The chain links TRBV15 to TRBJ2-1; D call uncertain. Trimming removed 5 bases from V and 9 bases from J, with 14 bases in between. The length of the CDR3 is 13 residues. CDR1 is LNHNV, CDR2 YYDKDF, per germline (reference sequence). CDR3 in DNA: TGTGCCACCAGCGCCTTTGGAGTTGCTGAGCAGTTCTTC. The encoded protein is CATSAFGVAEQFF.

J is TRBJ1-2 and V is TRBV12-3 or TRBV12-4; D not resolved. The length of the CDR3 is 13 residues. V dropped 6 bases and J dropped 1 base, with 9 bases sitting between them. The CDR3 bases are TGTGCCAGCAGCCTACAGCGTAACTATGGCTACACCTTC. It translates to CASSLQRNYGYTF.

The chain is built from TRBV29-1 and TRBJ1-4; D is undetermined. Germline V CDR1 and CDR2: SQVTM, ANQGSEA. V was shortened by 1 base and J by 8 bases, with 14 bases between the two germline ends. CDR3 length equals 14 residues. This CDR3 reads CSVEGATTGEKLFF. The CDR3 DNA is TGCAGCGTTGAAGGGGCCACGACGGGGGAAAAACTGTTTTTT.

V usage is TRBV20-1 and J usage is TRBJ2-1, with D unresolved. The CDR3 length is 12 residues. V lost 5 bases to trimming and J lost 9 bases, with 14 bases between them. CDR1 and CDR2 from the germline V gene are DFQATT and SNEGSKA (reference sequence). CDR3 in DNA: TGCAGTGCTGCTCTAGATTTTGGTGAGCAGTTCTTC. It is translated as CSAALDFGEQFF.

The rearrangement links TRBV29-1 to TRBJ2-1; 11 nucleotides align to TRBD2. Per germline, CDR1 SQVTM and CDR2 ANQGSEA. The CDR3 sequence is 15 residues long. V lost 2 bases, J lost 5 bases, and 5 bases stayed unmatched. The CDR3 bases are TGCAGCGTTGAACCCGGGACTAGCGGAGACAATGAGCAGTTCTTC. It specifies CSVEPGTSGDNEQFF.

This clonotype was seen more than once but under ten times. The rearrangement joins TRBV27 to TRBJ2-7; no definite D call. The CDR3 runs to 13 residues. Germline V gene sequence: CDR1 MNHEY, CDR2 SMNVEV (reference sequence). V was clipped by 5 bases and J by 0 bases, with 8 bases between them. CDR3 DNA: TGTGCCAGCAGTCGTCTTAGCTCCTACGAGCAGTACTTC. Amino acid sequence: CASSRLSSYEQYF.

The chain uses TRBV30 and TRBJ2-7; 7 bases fit TRBD2. CDR1 is GTSNPN and CDR2 is SVGIG in the germline V gene (reference sequence). The junction had 8 bases not matched to a gene; V was cut back by 4 bases and J by 2 bases. The CDR3 loop spans 14 amino acids. CDR3 bases: TGTGCCTGGACCTTTAGCGGGCCGACCTACGAGCAGTACTTC. Translating it yields CAWTFSGPTYEQYF.

Only one count was recorded for this clonotype. V usage is TRBV29-1 and J usage is TRBJ1-1; possibly TRBD1 for D (5 bases). The CDR3 has 13 residues. V lost 2 bases and J 4 bases, leaving 11 bases between the germline ends. Germline lookup yields CDR1 SQVTM and CDR2 ANQGSEA. CDR3 sequence reads: CSVEISGATEAFF. The CDR3, as DNA: TGCAGCGTTGAAATCTCCGGGGCCACTGAAGCTTTCTTT.

This clonotype showed up just once. The genes are TRBV6-6 and TRBJ1-2; TRBD1 might be the D (6 bases). The length of the CDR3 is 15 residues. V lost 7 bases to trimming and J lost 0 bases, with 15 bases between them. CDR1 is MNHNY, CDR2 SVGAGI, per germline (reference sequence). The CDR3 protein is CASTQRQEANYGYTF. The CDR3, as DNA: TGTGCCAGCACCCAAAGACAGGAAGCTAACTATGGCTACACCTTC.

The chain employs TRBV19 and TRBJ2-7; the D gene is possibly TRBD2 (6 bases). Germline CDR1 reads LNHDA; CDR2 reads SQIVND (reference sequence). The CDR3 is made up of 13 amino acids. Trimming cost V 5 bases and J 4 bases, with 12 bases left between them. This CDR3 reads CASSPRDLYEQYF. The CDR3 nucleotides are TGTGCCAGTAGTCCCCGGGACTTGTACGAGCAGTACTTC. Drawing the rest from reference TRBV19 and TRBJ2-7, the complete variable domain is DGGITQSPKYLFRKEGQNVTLSCEQNLNHDAMYWYRQDPGQGLRLIYYSQIVNDFQKGDIAEGYSVSREKKESFPLTVTSAQKNPTAFYLCASSPRDLYEQYFGPGTRLTVT.

The chain is built from TRBV30 and TRBJ2-1, with 11 positions matching TRBD2. Germline CDR1 is GTSNPN and CDR2 is SVGIG (reference sequence). V trimming: 3 bases; J trimming: 5 bases; junction bases outside the gene matches: 6. The CDR3 runs to 15 residues. In DNA, the CDR3 is TGTGCCTGGAGCATCGGGACTAGCGGTAACAATGAGCAGTTCTTC. This translates into CAWSIGTSGNNEQFF.

The rearrangement uses TRBV20-1 and TRBJ2-7; D gene unclear. CDR1 and CDR2 (germline): DFQATT, SNEGSKA (reference sequence). The CDR3 has 14 residues. V lost 3 bases, J lost 0 bases, and 12 bases lay in between. CDR3 DNA sequence: TGCAGTGCTAGTTCCGACGGCCGCTCCTACGAGCAGTACTTC. Encoded protein: CSASSDGRSYEQYF.

The chain recombines TRBV29-1 with TRBJ1-2; TRBD1 might be the D (5 bases). There are 12 residues in the CDR3. Germline V gives CDR1 SQVTM, CDR2 ANQGSEA. Deletions cut 3 bases from V and 4 bases from J, with 9 bases between. CDR3 loop: CSVERDPYGYTF. The CDR3 DNA follows: TGCAGCGTTGAGCGGGACCCCTATGGCTACACCTTC.

This clonotype was recorded only once. CDR3 in amino acids: CASSEGRLDEQFF. CDR3 coding DNA: TGTGCCAGCAGTGAGGGACGGCTAGATGAGCAGTTCTTC. This sequence joins TRBV2 and TRBJ2-1, with D perhaps assigned TRBD1 or TRBD2 (5 bases each). Germline V lookup: CDR1 SNHLY, CDR2 FYNNEI. This CDR3 spans 13 amino acids. V shed 3 bases and J shed 8 bases, with 11 bases lying between them.

The chain couples TRBV18 to TRBJ2-4; 12 bases fit TRBD2. Germline V gene lookup returns CDR1 KGHSH and CDR2 LQKENI. Trimming took 0 bases from V and 8 from J; bases not matched to a gene: 5. This CDR3 has 16 residues. The CDR3 DNA follows: TGTGCCAGCTCACCACCAACTAGCGGGAGGCAGGACATTCAGTACTTC. It codes for CASSPPTSGRQDIQYF.

The rearrangement joins TRBV29-1 to TRBJ2-7; the D call may be TRBD1 or TRBD2 (5 bases each). This CDR3 has 10 amino acids. Germline assignment: CDR1 SQVTM and CDR2 ANQGSEA. Trimming cost V 6 bases and J 3 bases, with 6 bases left between them. CDR3 sequence (DNA): TGCAGCGTGGGGGACTACGAGCAGTACTTC. Protein sequence: CSVGDYEQYF.

The chain combines TRBV30 with TRBJ2-3, with D perhaps matching TRBD1 or TRBD2 (5 bases each). Germline V gene sequence: CDR1 GTSNPN, CDR2 SVGIG (reference sequence). This CDR3 is 13 amino acids long. Deletions cut 4 bases from V and 8 bases from J, with 16 bases between. The chain's CDR3 is CAWTRDPGSTQYF. The CDR3 coding sequence is TGTGCCTGGACGAGGGACCCGGGCTCTACGCAGTATTTT. The full variable domain, rest sourced from reference TRBV30 and TRBJ2-3, is SQTIHQWPATLVQPVGSPLSLECTVEGTSNPNLYWYRQAAGRGLQLLFYSVGIGQISSEVPQNLSASRPQDRQFILSSKKLLLSDSGFYLCAWTRDPGSTQYFGPGTRLTVL.